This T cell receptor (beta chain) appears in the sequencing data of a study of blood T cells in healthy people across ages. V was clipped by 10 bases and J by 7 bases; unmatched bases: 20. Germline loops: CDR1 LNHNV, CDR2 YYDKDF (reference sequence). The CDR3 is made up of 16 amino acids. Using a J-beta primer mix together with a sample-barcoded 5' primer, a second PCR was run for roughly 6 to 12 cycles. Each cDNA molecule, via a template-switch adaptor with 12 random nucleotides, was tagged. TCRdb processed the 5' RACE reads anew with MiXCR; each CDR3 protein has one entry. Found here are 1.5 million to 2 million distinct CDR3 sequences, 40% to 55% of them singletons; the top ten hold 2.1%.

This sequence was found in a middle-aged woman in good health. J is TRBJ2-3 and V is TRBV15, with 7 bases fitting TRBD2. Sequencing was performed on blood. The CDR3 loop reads CANQAPPTSNENTQYF. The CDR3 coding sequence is TGTGCCAACCAGGCGCCCCCGACTAGCAATGAAAATACGCAGTATTTT.